These 25 T cell receptor beta chains were sequenced from one sample in a study of cytomegalovirus exposure and HLA in healthy donors (dated by TCRdb to about 2017). Libraries were made using the immunoSEQ multiplex PCR assay. The multiplex PCR relied on a mix of 60 forward primers for TCR Vbeta segments and 13 reverse primers for TCR Jbeta segments. TCRdb stores this immuneACCESS table with in-frame sequences only. Part of the clones is absent; in the studies checked, under half of the shortfall reflects unresolved V genes, and no reason is known for the rest. In all, the sample holds 95,000 to 110,000 clones, and around 67% of those were seen once. 3% to 4% of the sample is taken by the ten largest. Sequenced sample: PBMCs. Receptor source: a woman in her 50s in good health and CMV-seronegative.

This clone was counted a single time. The V call is TRBV29-1, the J call TRBJ1-5; TRBD1 aligns across 7 bases. V lost 7 bases to trimming and J lost 7 bases; unmatched junction nucleotides: 10. The germline V gene has CDR1 SQVTM and CDR2 ANQGSEA. CDR3 length: 13 amino acids. CDR3 protein: CSAAGQGEQPQHF. CDR3 in DNA: TGCAGCGCGGCTGGGCAGGGGGAACAGCCCCAGCATTTT.

This chain joins TRBV5-4 and TRBJ2-7; 14 positions agree with TRBD2. Germline V gene lookup returns CDR1 SGHNT and CDR2 YYREEE (reference sequence). V gave up 4 bases and J gave up 4 bases; unmatched junction bases: 19. This CDR3 is built from 20 residues. Here the CDR3 reads CASSPRAGTSGRASQYEQYF. The CDR3 DNA sequence: TGTGCCAGCAGCCCCCGGGCGGGGACTAGCGGGAGAGCATCCCAATACGAGCAGTACTTC.

The chain recombines TRBV9 with TRBJ2-1; maybe TRBD2 (5 bases). V was shortened by 4 bases and J by 8 bases, with 16 bases between the two germline ends. This CDR3 is built from 14 residues. Germline lookup yields CDR1 SGDLS and CDR2 YYNGEE. The CDR3 here is CASSPGSGWDEQFF. CDR3 nucleotide sequence: TGTGCCAGCAGCCCTGGAAGCGGATGGGATGAGCAGTTCTTC.

The V and J genes are TRBV7-2 and TRBJ1-2; D might be TRBD1 (6 bases). Germline-derived CDR1 and CDR2 are SGHTA and FQGNSA. This CDR3 is built from 13 residues. Trimming took 2 bases from V and 8 from J, leaving 12 bases between them. CDR3 DNA sequence: TGTGCCAGCAGCTTAATGGGGGCGCAGGGCTACACCTTC. It translates to CASSLMGAQGYTF.

The genes are TRBV27 and TRBJ1-2, with TRBD1 as a possible D gene (5 bases). V was clipped by 2 bases and J by 4 bases, with 11 bases between them. From germline, CDR1 is MNHEY and CDR2 SMNVEV (reference sequence). The CDR3 has 14 amino acids. In DNA, the CDR3 is TGTGCCAGCAGTTTAAGGGGTCAGTCCTATGGCTACACCTTC. The encoded protein is CASSLRGQSYGYTF.

The chain links TRBV6-5 to TRBJ1-1; possibly TRBD1 for D (6 bases). V was clipped by 5 bases and J by 8 bases, with 12 bases between them. This CDR3 spans 12 amino acids. Looked up from germline, CDR1 is MNHEY and CDR2 is SVGAGI. The CDR3 bases are TGTGCCAGCAGTACAGGGCTGGGAGAAGCTTTCTTT. Translating gives CASSTGLGEAFF.

The J gene is TRBJ2-1, the V gene TRBV5-6; 9 nucleotides align to TRBD1. V lost 0 bases and J lost 15; bases outside the gene matches: 4. The CDR3 is 12 residues long. Germline V lookup: CDR1 SGHDT, CDR2 YYEEEE. CDR3 sequence: CASSLGDRVSFF. As DNA, the CDR3 is TGTGCCAGCAGCTTGGGGGACAGGGTGTCGTTCTTC.

The rearrangement joins TRBV18 to TRBJ2-5; D is unclear. V was cut by 6 bases and J by 4 bases, with 15 bases left in between. The CDR3 loop spans 14 amino acids. Germline-derived CDR1 and CDR2 are KGHSH and LQKENI. The CDR3 DNA sequence: TGTGCCAGCTCGCGTGCACGGAGTGGAGAGACCCAGTACTTC. Translating it yields CASSRARSGETQYF.

The gene calls are TRBV9 and TRBJ2-7; 7 nucleotides line up with TRBD2. J lost 1 base, V lost 4 bases, and 8 bases had no gene match. From germline, CDR1 is SGDLS and CDR2 YYNGEE. CDR3 size: 15 residues. CDR3 DNA sequence: TGTGCCAGCAGCCCCCAGGGAGCGGGATCCTACGAGCAGTACTTC. Its translation is CASSPQGAGSYEQYF.

The V and J genes are TRBV30 and TRBJ1-2; D is undetermined. Looked up from germline, CDR1 is GTSNPN and CDR2 is SVGIG (reference sequence). Trimming took 4 bases from V and 8 from J, leaving 14 bases between them. This CDR3 is 12 amino acids long. CDR3 sequence (DNA): TGTGCCTGGATCAAGGGTCGAGGGGGCTACACCTTC. Translating gives CAWIKGRGGYTF. The whole variable domain, remainder taken from reference TRBV30 and TRBJ1-2, is SQTIHQWPATLVQPVGSPLSLECTVEGTSNPNLYWYRQAAGRGLQLLFYSVGIGQISSEVPQNLSASRPQDRQFILSSKKLLLSDSGFYLCAWIKGRGGYTFGSGTRLTVV.

V and J are TRBV19 and TRBJ1-1, with TRBD1 identical over 12 bases. This CDR3 contains 14 residues. The V gene's germline CDR1 is LNHDA and CDR2 SQIVND (reference sequence). The V gene end was trimmed by 5 bases and the J gene end by 7 bases; junction bases not matched to a gene: 5. As DNA, the CDR3 is TGTGCCAGTAGTCTAGGGACAGGGGGCAGTGAAGCTTTCTTT. Its protein product is CASSLGTGGSEAFF.

The chain joins TRBV9 to TRBJ2-5, with TRBD2 as a possible D gene (5 bases). This CDR3 has 15 residues. The V end lost 0 bases, the J end lost 3 bases, and 12 bases lay between the germline ends. Germline V gene data show CDR1 as SGDLS and CDR2 as YYNGEE. The CDR3 spells CASSVGERLKETQYF. Here the CDR3 DNA reads TGTGCCAGCAGCGTAGGGGAGCGGTTAAAAGAGACCCAGTACTTC.

This clone was seen a few times. The chain combines TRBV28 with TRBJ2-7, with 10 nucleotides matching TRBD2. The V gene end was trimmed by 7 bases and the J gene end by 1 base; junction bases not matched to a gene: 1. Germline loops: CDR1 MDHEN, CDR2 SYDVKM. CDR3 length: 13 residues. The CDR3 region is CASTGLASYEQYF. Here the CDR3 DNA reads TGTGCCAGCACGGGACTAGCGTCCTACGAGCAGTACTTC. Based on the CDR3 plus reference TRBV28 and TRBJ2-7, the full variable domain is DVKVTQSSRYLVKRTGEKVFLECVQDMDHENMFWYRQDPGLGLRLIYFSYDVKMKEKGDIPEGYSVSREKKERFSLILESASTNQTSMYLCASTGLASYEQYFGPGTRLTVT.

The V call is TRBV5-1, the J call TRBJ2-2, with 9 bases matching TRBD1. The CDR3 has 14 residues. The germline V gene encodes CDR1 SGHRS and CDR2 YFSETQ. V dropped 3 bases and J dropped 7; count of bases not matched to a gene: 4. The CDR3: CASSWDREGGELFF. As DNA, the CDR3 is TGCGCCAGCAGCTGGGACAGGGAAGGCGGGGAGCTGTTTTTT.

There are a few counts of this clone. This chain uses TRBV6-5 with TRBJ2-1; TRBD1 might be the D (5 bases). The CDR3 is 11 residues long. The V gene lost 9 bases and the J gene lost 4 bases, with 7 bases spanning the gap. Germline values: CDR1 MNHEY, CDR2 SVGAGI. Here the CDR3 reads CASQGYNEQFF. The CDR3 coding sequence is TGTGCCAGTCAGGGATACAATGAGCAGTTCTTC.

This clone has a handful of counts. The chain links TRBV29-1 to TRBJ1-2; TRBD1 might be the D (5 bases). This CDR3 spans 14 amino acids. The germline V gene encodes CDR1 SQVTM and CDR2 ANQGSEA. Trimming took 2 bases from V and 6 from J, leaving 16 bases between them. The CDR3 protein is CSVESEAGFHGYTF. CDR3 bases: TGCAGCGTTGAAAGCGAGGCAGGGTTCCATGGCTACACCTTC.

A few counts support this clone. The chain uses TRBV5-1 and TRBJ1-1; D call uncertain. The CDR3 is made up of 13 amino acids. V was shortened by 0 bases and J by 3 bases, with 6 bases between the two germline ends. Germline values: CDR1 SGHRS, CDR2 YFSETQ. CDR3 DNA: TGCGCCAGCAGCTTGGACTCGGACACTGAAGCTTTCTTT. Its protein is CASSLDSDTEAFF. Full variable domain (remainder filled in from reference TRBV5-1 and TRBJ1-1): KAGVTQTPRYLIKTRGQQVTLSCSPISGHRSVSWYQQTPGQGLQFLFEYFSETQRNKGNFPGRFSGRQFSNSRSEMNVSTLELGDSALYLCASSLDSDTEAFFGQGTRLTVV.

The chain carries TRBV6-1 and TRBJ2-7; no definite D call. The V end lost 6 bases, the J end lost 3 bases, and 12 bases lay between the germline ends. The length of the CDR3 is 13 residues. Germline V gene data show CDR1 as MNHNS and CDR2 as SASEGT. The DNA for the CDR3 is TGTGCCAGCAGCCACGAGGTAAACTACGAGCAGTACTTC. Its protein product is CASSHEVNYEQYF.

The chain is built from TRBV19 and TRBJ2-1, with TRBD2 identical over 7 bases. The trim removed 0 bases at V and 1 base at J, leaving 3 bases unmatched. From germline, CDR1 is LNHDA and CDR2 SQIVND (reference sequence). The length of the CDR3 is 16 residues. The CDR3 region is CASSIDRGGSYNEQFF. Here the CDR3 DNA reads TGTGCCAGTAGTATAGATCGCGGGGGTTCCTACAATGAGCAGTTCTTC.

The chain has TRBV27 and TRBJ2-2; D gene uncertain. Trimming removed 3 bases at V and 0 bases at J, with 8 bases between. The CDR3 extends over 15 amino acids. CDR1 MNHEY and CDR2 SMNVEV come from the germline V gene (reference sequence). In nucleotides, the CDR3 is TGTGCCAGCAGTTTTCAGGCCGCGAACACCGGGGAGCTGTTTTTT. It specifies CASSFQAANTGELFF.

CDR3 in DNA: TGCGCCAGCAGCCCCCCAAGTCCGGATGAGCAGTTCTTC. It encodes CASSPPSPDEQFF. The chain uses TRBV5-1 and TRBJ2-1; no clear D gene. The CDR3 contains 13 residues. Trimming stripped 4 bases from V and 8 bases from J, with 13 bases between. Germline V gene data show CDR1 as SGHRS and CDR2 as YFSETQ.

The chain is built from TRBV11-3 and TRBJ2-7; D is unclear. Germline lookup yields CDR1 SGHNT and CDR2 YENEEA. V lost 3 bases, J lost 2 bases, and 11 bases lay in between. The CDR3 is 14 amino acids. The CDR3 reads CASSFGVSPYEQYF. The CDR3 DNA is TGTGCCAGCAGCTTCGGTGTAAGCCCCTACGAGCAGTACTTC. Full variable domain (rest looked up from reference TRBV11-3 and TRBJ2-7): EAGVVQSPRYKIIEKKQPVAFWCNPISGHNTLYWYLQNLGQGPELLIRYENEEAVDDSQLPKDRFSAERLKGVDSTLKIQPAELGDSAVYLCASSFGVSPYEQYFGPGTRLTVT.

This clone was seen a few times. V usage is TRBV4-1 and J usage is TRBJ2-1; possible D gene TRBD2, 5 bases. The germline CDR1 and CDR2 sequences are MGHRA and YSYEKL. The CDR3 has 13 amino acids. Trimming took 0 bases from V and 8 from J, leaving 8 bases between them. The CDR3 DNA reads as TGCGCCAGCAGCCAAGAAGCGGTGGATGAGCAGTTCTTC. Translation gives CASSQEAVDEQFF.

This rearrangement joins TRBV4-2 to TRBJ2-1, with 10 bases that match TRBD2. Germline values: CDR1 LGHNA, CDR2 YNFKEQ. This CDR3 region has 15 residues. V shed 1 base, J shed 10 bases, and the junction held 7 bases outside the gene matches. In DNA form, the CDR3 reads TGTGCCAGCAGCCAAGTGGAGCGGGGGGGCGTAGAGCAGTTCTTC. It yields the protein CASSQVERGGVEQFF.

V usage is TRBV4-1 and J usage is TRBJ1-5; 7 bases agree with TRBD1. Germline-derived CDR1 and CDR2 are MGHRA and YSYEKL. With V trimmed by 0 bases and J by 4 bases, 6 bases remained unmatched. This CDR3 comprises 16 residues. The CDR3 loop reads CASSQDLGQRNQPQHF. The CDR3 DNA reads as TGCGCCAGCAGCCAAGATCTGGGACAGAGAAATCAGCCCCAGCATTTT.